This TCR beta chain was observed in a study of cytomegalovirus exposure and HLA in healthy donors. V lost 0 bases and J lost 2; bases outside the gene matches: 6. The CDR3 runs to 17 residues. Germline CDR1 and CDR2: ENHRY and SYGVKD. The PCR used 60 Vbeta and 13 Jbeta primers. Sequencing was performed with immunoSEQ multiplex PCR; in TCRdb, only in-frame clones are kept and a portion is missing. This repertoire shows fewer than 300,000 clones, 75% to 90% found once; its top ten account for 0.3% to 0.35%. Study-level points and caveats: Rarity marked most TCR sequences, yet some public TCRs occurred in many donors.

Notes on this clone: The antigen remains unidentified.

Sequences were obtained from PBMCs. The receptor was isolated from a girl aged 2-15 years in good health and CMV-seronegative. The chain has TRBV10-3 and TRBJ2-5; 10 bases line up with TRBD1. DNA of the CDR3: TGTGCCATCAGTGAGTCCCGGACAGGGGGTGGACAAGAGACCCAGTACTTC. As protein: CAISESRTGGGQETQYF.